The rows below give T cell receptor beta chains drawn from one sample of a study of CD8 T cells in ankylosing spondylitis. TCRdb re-called the 5' RACE reads with MiXCR, one entry per CDR3 protein. The table shows around 320,000 distinct CDR3 sequences, with less than 25% occurring only once. The sequenced sample was blood, either unsorted or a sorted T cell fraction (not recorded which). Receptors were obtained from a female donor with ankylosing spondylitis or in good health (not recorded which). The CDR3 runs from the conserved cysteine through the conserved F or W. The D gene is left open where the match is weak. Clone size is shown for a subset of rows, as once, few, many or a class of expanded clone.

>TRBJ2-3|NA|TRBD2|TRBV6-1
TGTGCCAGCAGTCTAGCGGCATACACAGATACGCAGTATTTT
CASSLAAYTDTQYF
>TRBJ1-2|few|TRBD1|TRBV20-1
TGCAGTGCTAGAGATGAAGGGGGCGGGATCAATGGCTACACCTTC
CSARDEGGGINGYTF
>TRBJ1-5|few|TRBD1|TRBV10-3
TGTGCCATCAGTGAGACAGGGGAGCCCCAGCATTTT
CAISETGEPQHF
>TRBJ2-6|few|NA|TRBV6-5
TGTGCCAGCAGTTACACCCAAGAATCTGGGGCCAACGTCCTGACTTTC
CASSYTQESGANVLTF
>TRBJ1-1|NA|TRBD1|TRBV25-1
TGTGCCAGCAGTGACCCCAGGACAGGGCAAACTAAAGCTTTCTTT
CASSDPRTGQTKAFF
>TRBJ2-2|few|NA|TRBV12-3/TRBV12-4
TGTGCCAGCAGTTTGGCTGGGTCTCCGAACACCGGGGAGCTGTTTTTT
CASSLAGSPNTGELFF
>TRBJ1-4|NA|TRBD1|TRBV4-3
TGCGCCAGCAGCCAAGAAATGGACAGGGGGAATGAAAAACTGTTTTTT
CASSQEMDRGNEKLFF
>TRBJ2-5|many|TRBD2|TRBV20-1
TGCAGTGCTAGAGAGGCGGGAGGGGAGACCCAGTACTTC
CSAREAGGETQYF
>TRBJ2-7|few|NA|TRBV4-3
TGCGCCAGCAGCCAAGATCCCAGAGGGACGAGCAAGTACTTC
CASSQDPRGTSKYF
>TRBJ1-2|NA|TRBD1|TRBV12-3/TRBV12-4
TGTGCCAGCAGTAACAGGGGTGACTATGGCTACACCTTC
CASSNRGDYGYTF
>TRBJ2-3|few|NA|TRBV7-8
TGTGCCAGCAGCTTGCTCCCGGTCTCGGTTGCAGATACGCAGTATTTT
CASSLLPVSVADTQYF
>TRBJ2-3|NA|NA|TRBV5-6
TGTGCCAGCAGCCTAGGGTCCACCGAGACGCAGTATTTT
CASSLGSTETQYF
>TRBJ2-6|NA|NA|TRBV6-1
TGTGCCAGCAGTGCCCGCGGGCGGGTCACTGGGGCCAACGTCCTGACTTTC
CASSARGRVTGANVLTF
>TRBJ1-4|NA|NA|TRBV6-5
TGTGCCAGCAGTTACTCATGGACGGGGAGGTGGGAAAAACTGTTTTTT
CASSYSWTGRWEKLFF
>TRBJ2-1|few|TRBD2|TRBV16
TGTGCCAGCACCCTACTAGCGGCTTCTTACAATGAGCAGTTCTTC
CASTLLAASYNEQFF
>TRBJ1-4|once|NA|TRBV9
TGTGCCAGCAGCGTGAACGTTGGTCGCGGTGAAAAACTGTTTTTT
CASSVNVGRGEKLFF
>TRBJ2-5|few|TRBD2|TRBV5-5
TGTGCCAGCAGCTTGACTAGCGGGCGGGAGACCCAGTACTTC
CASSLTSGRETQYF
>TRBJ2-1|NA|NA|TRBV20-1
TGCAGTGCTAGAGATAGGGGGAGTCTCTACAATGAGCAGTTCTTC
CSARDRGSLYNEQFF
>TRBJ2-5|once|TRBD1|TRBV2
TGTGCCAGCAGTCGGGACAGGGGAGAAAGAGAGACCCAGTACTTC
CASSRDRGERETQYF
>TRBJ1-4|few|NA|TRBV29-1
TGCAGCGTTGGAGAAGGGTCTAATGAAAAACTGTTTTTT
CSVGEGSNEKLFF
>TRBJ2-5|few|TRBD2|TRBV20-1
TGCAGTGCTAGGGGGACTAGCTGGTCGGAGACCCAGTACTTC
CSARGTSWSETQYF
>TRBJ1-2|few|NA|TRBV20-1
TGCAGTGCTGTACAGGACTCCCGGATCAATGGTGGCTACACCTTC
CSAVQDSRINGGYTF
>TRBJ1-1|few|NA|TRBV7-8
TGTGCCAGCAGCTTAAGCAGGGGTAACACTGAAGCTTTCTTT
CASSLSRGNTEAFF
>TRBJ2-7|many|NA|TRBV5-1
TGCGCCAGCAGCTTGACTGAGATTCGCGAGCAGTACTTC
CASSLTEIREQYF
>TRBJ1-2|NA|NA|TRBV15
TGTGCCACCAGCAGTTCACGATACGGAGGCTACACCTTC
CATSSSRYGGYTF
>TRBJ2-1|few|NA|TRBV20-1
TGCAGTGCTCCACAGTCCTACAATGAGCAGTTCTTC
CSAPQSYNEQFF
>TRBJ2-7|few|NA|TRBV5-5
TGTGCCAGCAGCGTGACCCTGTTAGGCTACGAGCAGTACTTC
CASSVTLLGYEQYF
>TRBJ2-5|NA|NA|TRBV20-1
TGCAGTGCTAGAGATCTGTTAGGGCGAGAGACCCAGTACTTC
CSARDLLGRETQYF
>TRBJ1-3|many|NA|TRBV7-9
TGTGCCAGCAGCCTCAATGGTGTCGGACTCTCTGGAAACACCATATATTTT
CASSLNGVGLSGNTIYF
>TRBJ1-6|NA|NA|TRBV6-5
TGTGCCAGCAGCTTCGGCGATTCACCCCTCCACTTT
CASSFGDSPLHF